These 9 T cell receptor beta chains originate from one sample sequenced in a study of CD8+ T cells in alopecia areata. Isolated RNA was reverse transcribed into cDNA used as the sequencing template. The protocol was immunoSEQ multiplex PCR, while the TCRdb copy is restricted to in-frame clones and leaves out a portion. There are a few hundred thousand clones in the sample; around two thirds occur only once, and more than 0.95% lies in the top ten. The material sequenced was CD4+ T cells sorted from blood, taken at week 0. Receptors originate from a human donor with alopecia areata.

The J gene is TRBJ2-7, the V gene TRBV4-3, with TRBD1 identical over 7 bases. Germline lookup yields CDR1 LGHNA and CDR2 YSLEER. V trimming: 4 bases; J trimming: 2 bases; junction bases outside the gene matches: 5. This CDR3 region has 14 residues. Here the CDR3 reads CASSPDRRPYEQYF. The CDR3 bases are TGCGCCAGCAGCCCGGACAGGCGTCCCTACGAGCAGTACTTC.

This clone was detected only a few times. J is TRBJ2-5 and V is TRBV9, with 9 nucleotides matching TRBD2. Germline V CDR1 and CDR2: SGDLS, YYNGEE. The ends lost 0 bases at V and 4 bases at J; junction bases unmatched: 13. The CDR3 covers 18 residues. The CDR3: CASSVAPAGGLAGETQYF. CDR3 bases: TGTGCCAGCAGCGTAGCCCCGGCGGGGGGGCTGGCCGGAGAGACCCAGTACTTC.

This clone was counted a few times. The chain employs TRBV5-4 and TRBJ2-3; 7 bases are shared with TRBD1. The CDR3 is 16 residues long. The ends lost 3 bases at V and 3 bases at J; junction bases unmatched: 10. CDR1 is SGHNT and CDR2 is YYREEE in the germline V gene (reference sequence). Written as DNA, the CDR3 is TGTGCCAGCAGCTCACCGTTGGGCAGGGGGACAGATACGCAGTATTTT. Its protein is CASSSPLGRGTDTQYF. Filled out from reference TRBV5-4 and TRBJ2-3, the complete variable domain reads ETGVTQSPTHLIKTRGQQVTLRCSSQSGHNTVSWYQQALGQGPQFIFQYYREEENGRGNFPPRFSGLQFPNYSSELNVNALELDDSALYLCASSSPLGRGTDTQYFGPGTRLTVL.

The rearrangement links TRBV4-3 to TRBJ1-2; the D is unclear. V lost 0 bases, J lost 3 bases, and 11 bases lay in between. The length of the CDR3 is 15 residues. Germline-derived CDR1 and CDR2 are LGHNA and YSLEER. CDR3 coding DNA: TGCGCCAGCAGCCAAGAAGCGCGGGCCGACTATGGCTACACCTTC. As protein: CASSQEARADYGYTF.

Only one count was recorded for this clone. The CDR3 is CASRTAARLYF. DNA for the CDR3: TGTGCCAGCAGGACGGCGGCCCGATTATACTTC. The V and J genes are TRBV27 and TRBJ2-5, with D hard to call. The germline V gene encodes CDR1 MNHEY and CDR2 SMNVEV (reference sequence). V dropped 6 bases and J dropped 14 bases, with 16 bases sitting between them. This CDR3 region has 11 residues.

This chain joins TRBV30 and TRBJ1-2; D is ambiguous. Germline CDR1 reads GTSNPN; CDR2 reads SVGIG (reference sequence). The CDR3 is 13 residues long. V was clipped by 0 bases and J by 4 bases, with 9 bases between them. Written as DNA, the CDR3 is TGTGCCTGGAGTGTACTTTGGGGCTATGGCTACACCTTC. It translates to CAWSVLWGYGYTF.

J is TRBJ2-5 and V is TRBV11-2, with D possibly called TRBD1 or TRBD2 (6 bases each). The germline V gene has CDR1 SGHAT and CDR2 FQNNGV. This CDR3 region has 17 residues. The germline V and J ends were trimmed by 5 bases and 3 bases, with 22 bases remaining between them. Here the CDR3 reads CASSLRGGPYGKETQYF. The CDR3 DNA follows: TGTGCCAGCAGCCTTCGAGGGGGGCCCTACGGGAAAGAGACCCAGTACTTC.

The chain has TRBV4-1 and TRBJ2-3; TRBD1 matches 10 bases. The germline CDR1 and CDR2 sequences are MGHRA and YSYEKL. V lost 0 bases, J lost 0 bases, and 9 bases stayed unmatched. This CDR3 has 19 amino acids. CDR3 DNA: TGCGCCAGCAGCCAAGACGACGAGACAGGGGGCGCAAGCACAGATACGCAGTATTTT. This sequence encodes CASSQDDETGGASTDTQYF.

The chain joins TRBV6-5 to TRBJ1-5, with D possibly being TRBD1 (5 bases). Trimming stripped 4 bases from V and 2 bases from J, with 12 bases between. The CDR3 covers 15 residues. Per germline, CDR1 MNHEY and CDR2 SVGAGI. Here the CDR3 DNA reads TGTGCCAGCAGTTTGGGGGGAATAGGCAATCAGCCCCAGCATTTT. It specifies CASSLGGIGNQPQHF.